This T cell receptor (beta chain) is drawn from a study of T cells in Graves' hyperthyroidism and ophthalmopathy. Study findings and constraints: Blood also carried most thyroid clonotypes expanded above 0.001.

This clonotype was counted at least ten times. The antigen is undetermined. RNA transcripts yielded amplified TCR beta CDR3 regions. First-round RT-PCR of the TCR CDR3 relied on the HTBI primer set. In TCRdb, the multiplex PCR reads were re-called with MiXCR into one record per CDR3 protein. The table lists 550,000 to 600,000 distinct CDR3 sequences, 16% of them singletons, with 15% to 20% in the top ten. The sequence came from a young woman with Graves' hyperthyroidism. Specimen: blood.

The CDR3 spells CASSGWTSGNYEQYF. The DNA of the CDR3 is TGCGCCAGCAGCGGATGGACTAGCGGGAACTACGAGCAGTACTTC. This chain connects TRBV5-1 to TRBJ2-7; 12 bases are a match to TRBD2. The CDR3 runs 15 residues. CDR1 and CDR2 from the germline V gene are SGHRS and YFSETQ. With 4 bases clipped from V and 3 bases from J, the junction kept 5 bases outside the gene matches. Variable domain in full (rest from reference TRBV5-1 and TRBJ2-7): KAGVTQTPRYLIKTRGQQVTLSCSPISGHRSVSWYQQTPGQGLQFLFEYFSETQRNKGNFPGRFSGRQFSNSRSEMNVSTLELGDSALYLCASSGWTSGNYEQYFGPGTRLTVT.